This T cell receptor (beta chain) appears in the sequencing data of a study of cytomegalovirus exposure and HLA in healthy donors. Notes on the study in general: In most subjects, TCR beta sequences reportedly gave accurate predictions of HLA-A and HLA-B alleles.

PCR used 60 Vbeta primers and 13 Jbeta primers. Libraries were prepared by immunoSEQ multiplex PCR; TCRdb keeps only in-frame clonotypes and omits some of them. The sample shows 90,000 to 120,000 clones, less than 85% of them seen only once. This clone appeared once. Its antigen is not identified. The CDR3 is 18 amino acids. The germline V gene has CDR1 MNHEY and CDR2 SMNVEV (reference sequence). V lost 2 bases and J lost 0; bases outside the gene matches: 9. This sequence was found in a woman aged 40-49 years in good health and CMV-seropositive. The sample taken for sequencing was PBMCs. The genes are TRBV27 and TRBJ1-5; 8 bases line up with TRBD1. CDR3 coding DNA: TGTGCCAGCAGTTTAACGACAGGGGCCCCTTATAGCAATCAGCCCCAGCATTTT. It specifies CASSLTTGAPYSNQPQHF.